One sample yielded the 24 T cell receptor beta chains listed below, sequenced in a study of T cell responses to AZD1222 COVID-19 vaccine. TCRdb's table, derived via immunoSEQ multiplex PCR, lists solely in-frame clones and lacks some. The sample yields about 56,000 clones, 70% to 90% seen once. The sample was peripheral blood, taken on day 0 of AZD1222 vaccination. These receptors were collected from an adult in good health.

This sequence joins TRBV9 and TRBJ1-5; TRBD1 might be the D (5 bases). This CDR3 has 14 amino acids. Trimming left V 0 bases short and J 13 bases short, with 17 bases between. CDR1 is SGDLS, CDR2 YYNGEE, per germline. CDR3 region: CASSVGQGPFPQHF. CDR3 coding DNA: TGTGCCAGCAGCGTAGGCCAGGGCCCTTTCCCTCAGCATTTT.

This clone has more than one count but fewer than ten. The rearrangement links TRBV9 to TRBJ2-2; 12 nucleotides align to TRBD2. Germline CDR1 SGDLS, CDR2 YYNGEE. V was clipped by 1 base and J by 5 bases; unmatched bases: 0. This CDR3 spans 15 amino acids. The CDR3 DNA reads TGTGCCAGCAGCGTACTAGCGGGGGGGACCGGGGAGCTGTTTTTT. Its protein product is CASSVLAGGTGELFF.

CDR3 amino acids: CASSLERVPLLGGYTF. Written as DNA, the CDR3 is TGTGCCAGCAGCTTAGAAAGGGTCCCGCTGTTGGGGGGCTACACCTTC. This sequence joins TRBV7-6 and TRBJ1-2; the D is unclear. The ends were cut back, 1 base at V and 8 bases at J, with 20 bases in the middle. The germline V gene encodes CDR1 SGHVS and CDR2 FNYEAQ. The CDR3 is 16 amino acids.

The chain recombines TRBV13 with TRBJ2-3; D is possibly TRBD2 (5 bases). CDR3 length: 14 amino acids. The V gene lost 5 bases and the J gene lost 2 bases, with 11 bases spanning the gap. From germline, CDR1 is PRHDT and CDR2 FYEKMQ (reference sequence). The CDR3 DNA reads TGTGCCAGCAGCATGACGGGATTCACAGATACGCAGTATTTT. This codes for CASSMTGFTDTQYF.

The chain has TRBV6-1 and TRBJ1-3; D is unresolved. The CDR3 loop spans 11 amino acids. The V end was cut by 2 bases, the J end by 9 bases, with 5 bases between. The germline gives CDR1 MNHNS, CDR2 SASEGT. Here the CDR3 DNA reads TGTGCCAGCAGTGAATATCTCACCATATATTTT. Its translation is CASSEYLTIYF.

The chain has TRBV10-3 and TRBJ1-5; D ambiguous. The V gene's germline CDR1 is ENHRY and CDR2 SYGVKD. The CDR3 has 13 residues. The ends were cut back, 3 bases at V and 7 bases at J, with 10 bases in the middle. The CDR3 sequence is CAISDGGQQPQHF. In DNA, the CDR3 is TGTGCCATCAGTGATGGAGGGCAACAGCCCCAGCATTTT.

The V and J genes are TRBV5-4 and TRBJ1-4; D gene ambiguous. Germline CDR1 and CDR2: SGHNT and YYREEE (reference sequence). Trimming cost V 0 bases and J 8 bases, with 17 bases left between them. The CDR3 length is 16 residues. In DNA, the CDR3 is TGTGCCAGCAGCTTGGCGGTGGGGTTGGCCCCGGAAAAACTGTTTTTT. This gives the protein CASSLAVGLAPEKLFF.

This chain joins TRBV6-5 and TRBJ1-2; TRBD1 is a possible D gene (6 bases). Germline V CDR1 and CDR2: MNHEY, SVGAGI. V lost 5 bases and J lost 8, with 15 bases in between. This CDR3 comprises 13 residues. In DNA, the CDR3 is TGTGCCAGCAGTCCTACAGGGATGGGCGGCTACACCTTC. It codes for CASSPTGMGGYTF.

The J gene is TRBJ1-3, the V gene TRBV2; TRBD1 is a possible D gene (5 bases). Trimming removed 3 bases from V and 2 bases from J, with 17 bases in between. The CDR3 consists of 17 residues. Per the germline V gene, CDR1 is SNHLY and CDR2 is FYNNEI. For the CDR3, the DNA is TGTGCCAGCAGTGAGCAAACCGGGACCCCTCCTGGAAACACCATATATTTT. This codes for CASSEQTGTPPGNTIYF.

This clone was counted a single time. CDR3 region: CASSFTNEQYF. The CDR3 DNA reads as TGTGCCAGCAGTTTTACAAACGAGCAGTACTTC. This rearrangement joins TRBV6-2 or TRBV6-3 to TRBJ2-7; D unresolved. The V end lost 4 bases, the J end lost 5 bases, and 6 bases lay between the germline ends. Germline CDR1 reads MNHEY; CDR2 reads SVGEGT. This CDR3 is 11 amino acids long.

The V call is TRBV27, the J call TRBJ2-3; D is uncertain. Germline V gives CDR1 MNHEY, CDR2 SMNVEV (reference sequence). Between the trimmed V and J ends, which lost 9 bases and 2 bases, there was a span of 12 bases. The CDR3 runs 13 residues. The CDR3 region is CASQSRFTDTQYF. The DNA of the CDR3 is TGTGCCAGTCAATCCCGGTTCACAGATACGCAGTATTTT.

CDR3 coding DNA: TGTGCCACCAGCAGAGAGCGGGACAGTTTTAATTCACCCCTCCACTTT. Translation gives CATSRERDSFNSPLHF. This chain connects TRBV15 to TRBJ1-6; the match to TRBD1 covers 7 bases. Germline loops: CDR1 LNHNV, CDR2 YYDKDF (reference sequence). V lost 0 bases and J lost 6; bases outside the gene matches: 5. The CDR3 contains 16 residues.

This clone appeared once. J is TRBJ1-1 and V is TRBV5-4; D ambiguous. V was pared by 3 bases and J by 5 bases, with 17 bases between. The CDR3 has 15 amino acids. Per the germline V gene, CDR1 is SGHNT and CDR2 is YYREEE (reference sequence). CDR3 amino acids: CASSYPETATTEAFF. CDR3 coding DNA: TGTGCCAGCAGCTATCCCGAGACTGCTACGACTGAAGCTTTCTTT.

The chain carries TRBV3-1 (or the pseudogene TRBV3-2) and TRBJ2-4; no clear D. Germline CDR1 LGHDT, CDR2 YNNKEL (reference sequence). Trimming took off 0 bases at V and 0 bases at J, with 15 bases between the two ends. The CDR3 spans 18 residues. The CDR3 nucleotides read TGTGCCAGCAGCCAAGATCTCGGCCAGACTTTAGCCAAAAACATTCAGTACTTC. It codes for CASSQDLGQTLAKNIQYF.

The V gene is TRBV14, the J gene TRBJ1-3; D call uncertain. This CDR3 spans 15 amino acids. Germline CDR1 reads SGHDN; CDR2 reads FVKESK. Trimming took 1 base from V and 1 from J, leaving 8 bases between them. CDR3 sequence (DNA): TGTGCCAGCAGCCAAGGTCGATTGTCTGGAAACACCATATATTTT. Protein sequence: CASSQGRLSGNTIYF.

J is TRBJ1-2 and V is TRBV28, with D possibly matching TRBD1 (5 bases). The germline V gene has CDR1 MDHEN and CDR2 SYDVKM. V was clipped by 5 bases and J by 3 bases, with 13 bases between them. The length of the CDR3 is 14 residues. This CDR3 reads CASSPGTRYYGYTF. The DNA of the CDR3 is TGTGCCAGCAGTCCCGGGACGAGGTACTATGGCTACACCTTC.

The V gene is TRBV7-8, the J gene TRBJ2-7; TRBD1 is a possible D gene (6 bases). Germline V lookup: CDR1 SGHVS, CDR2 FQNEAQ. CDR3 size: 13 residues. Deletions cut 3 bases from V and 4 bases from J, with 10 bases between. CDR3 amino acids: CASSLGRGYEQYF. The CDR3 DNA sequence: TGTGCCAGCAGCTTGGGCAGGGGATACGAGCAGTACTTC.

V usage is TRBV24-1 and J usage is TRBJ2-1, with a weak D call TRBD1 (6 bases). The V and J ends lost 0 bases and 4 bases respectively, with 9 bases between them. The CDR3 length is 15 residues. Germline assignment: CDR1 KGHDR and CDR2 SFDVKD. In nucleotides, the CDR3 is TGTGCCACCAGTGATTTGACAGGGTCGTACAATGAGCAGTTCTTC. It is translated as CATSDLTGSYNEQFF.

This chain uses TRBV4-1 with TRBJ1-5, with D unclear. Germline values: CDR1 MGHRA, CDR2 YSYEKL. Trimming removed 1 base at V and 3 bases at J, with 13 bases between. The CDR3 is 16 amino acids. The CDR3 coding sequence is TGCGCCAGCAGCCAAGCTCAAGGCCAGTACAATCAGCCCCAGCATTTT. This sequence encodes CASSQAQGQYNQPQHF.

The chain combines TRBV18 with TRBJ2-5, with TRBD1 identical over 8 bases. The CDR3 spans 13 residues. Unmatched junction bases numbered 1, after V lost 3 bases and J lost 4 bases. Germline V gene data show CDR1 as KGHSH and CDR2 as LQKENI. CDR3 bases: TGTGCCAGCTCACCCGGACAGGGAGAGACCCAGTACTTC. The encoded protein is CASSPGQGETQYF.

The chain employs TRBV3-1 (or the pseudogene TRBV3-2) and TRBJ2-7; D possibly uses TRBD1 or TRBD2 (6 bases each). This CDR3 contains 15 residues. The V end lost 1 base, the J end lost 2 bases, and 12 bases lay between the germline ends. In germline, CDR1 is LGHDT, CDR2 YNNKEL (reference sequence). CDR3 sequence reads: CASSQAGAGTYEQYF. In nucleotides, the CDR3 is TGTGCCAGCAGCCAAGCGGGGGCGGGAACCTACGAGCAGTACTTC.

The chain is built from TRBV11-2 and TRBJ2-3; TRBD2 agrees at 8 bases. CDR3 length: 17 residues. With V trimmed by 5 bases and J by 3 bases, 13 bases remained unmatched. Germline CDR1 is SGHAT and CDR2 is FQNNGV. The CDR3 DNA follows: TGTGCCAGCAGCACCGGGGGAACGGGGGGGCTGACAGATACGCAGTATTTT. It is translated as CASSTGGTGGLTDTQYF.

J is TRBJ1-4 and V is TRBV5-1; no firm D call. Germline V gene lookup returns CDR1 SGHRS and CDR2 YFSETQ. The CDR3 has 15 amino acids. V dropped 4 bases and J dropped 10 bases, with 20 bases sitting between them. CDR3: CASSMTGSKDGKLFF. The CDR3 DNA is TGCGCCAGCAGCATGACCGGGAGTAAGGATGGAAAACTGTTTTTT.

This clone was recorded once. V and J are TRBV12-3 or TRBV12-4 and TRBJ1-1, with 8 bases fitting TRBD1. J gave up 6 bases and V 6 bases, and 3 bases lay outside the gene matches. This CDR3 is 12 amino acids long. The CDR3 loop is CASRTQGAEAFF. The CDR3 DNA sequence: TGTGCCAGCAGGACACAGGGGGCTGAAGCTTTCTTT.